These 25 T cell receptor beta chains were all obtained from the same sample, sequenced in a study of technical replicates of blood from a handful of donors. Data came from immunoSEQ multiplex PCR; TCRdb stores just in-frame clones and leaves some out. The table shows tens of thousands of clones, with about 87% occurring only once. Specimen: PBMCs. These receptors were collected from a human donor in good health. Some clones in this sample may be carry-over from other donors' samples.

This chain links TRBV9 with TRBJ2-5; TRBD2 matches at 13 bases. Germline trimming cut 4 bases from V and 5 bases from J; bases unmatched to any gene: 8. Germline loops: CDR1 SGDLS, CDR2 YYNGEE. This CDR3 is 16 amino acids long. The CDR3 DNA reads TGTGCCAGCAGCTCCCAACTAGCGGGGGGGCTGGAGACCCAGTACTTC. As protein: CASSSQLAGGLETQYF.

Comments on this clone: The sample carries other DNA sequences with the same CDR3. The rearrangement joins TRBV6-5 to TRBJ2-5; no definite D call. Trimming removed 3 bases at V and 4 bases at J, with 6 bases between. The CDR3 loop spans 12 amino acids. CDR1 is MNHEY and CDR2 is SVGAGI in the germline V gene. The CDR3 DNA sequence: TGTGCCAGCAGTTATACTGGAGAGACCCAGTACTTC. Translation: CASSYTGETQYF.

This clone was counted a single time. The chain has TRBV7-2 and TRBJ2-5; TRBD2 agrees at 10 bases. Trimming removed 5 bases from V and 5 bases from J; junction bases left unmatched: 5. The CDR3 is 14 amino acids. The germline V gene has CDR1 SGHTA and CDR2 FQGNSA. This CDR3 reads CASSERGGVETQYF. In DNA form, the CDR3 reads TGTGCCAGCAGCGAGCGGGGGGGCGTGGAGACCCAGTACTTC.

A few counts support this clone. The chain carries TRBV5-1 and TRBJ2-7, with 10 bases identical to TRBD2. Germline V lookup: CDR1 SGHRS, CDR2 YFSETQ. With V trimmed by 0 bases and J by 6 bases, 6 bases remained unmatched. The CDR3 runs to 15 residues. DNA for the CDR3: TGCGCCAGCAGCTTGGGGCTAGCGGGGGCGAGCGAGCAGTACTTC. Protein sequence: CASSLGLAGASEQYF. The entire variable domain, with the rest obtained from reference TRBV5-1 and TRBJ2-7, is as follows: KAGVTQTPRYLIKTRGQQVTLSCSPISGHRSVSWYQQTPGQGLQFLFEYFSETQRNKGNFPGRFSGRQFSNSRSEMNVSTLELGDSALYLCASSLGLAGASEQYFGPGTRLTVT.

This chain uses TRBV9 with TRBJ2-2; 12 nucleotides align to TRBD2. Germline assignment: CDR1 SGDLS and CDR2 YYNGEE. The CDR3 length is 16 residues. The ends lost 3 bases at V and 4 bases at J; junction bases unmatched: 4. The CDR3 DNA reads TGTGCCAGCAGCGCTAGCGGGAGGGTGCTCACCGGGGAGCTGTTTTTT. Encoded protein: CASSASGRVLTGELFF.

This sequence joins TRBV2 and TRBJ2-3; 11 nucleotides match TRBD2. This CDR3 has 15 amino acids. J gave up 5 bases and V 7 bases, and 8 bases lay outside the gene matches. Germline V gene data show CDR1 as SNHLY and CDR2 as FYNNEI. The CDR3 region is CASIPSGGLGDTQYF. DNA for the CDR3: TGTGCCAGCATCCCTAGCGGGGGGCTGGGAGATACGCAGTATTTT.

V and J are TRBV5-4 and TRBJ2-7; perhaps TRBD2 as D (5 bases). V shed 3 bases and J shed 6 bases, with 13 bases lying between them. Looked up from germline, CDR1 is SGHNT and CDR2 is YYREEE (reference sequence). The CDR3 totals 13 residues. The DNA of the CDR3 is TGTGCCAGCAGCTCGGAGGCCGAGCCCGAGCAGTACTTC. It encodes CASSSEAEPEQYF.

The DNA of the CDR3 is TGTGCCAGCTCACCAGGACTAGCGGGAGGGACTCCCTACGAGCAGTACTTC. Protein product: CASSPGLAGGTPYEQYF. The rearrangement links TRBV18 to TRBJ2-7, with 15 positions matching TRBD2. Germline-derived CDR1 and CDR2 are KGHSH and LQKENI. This CDR3 contains 17 residues. Trimming at V came to 2 bases and at J to 2 bases, leaving 4 bases not matched to a gene.

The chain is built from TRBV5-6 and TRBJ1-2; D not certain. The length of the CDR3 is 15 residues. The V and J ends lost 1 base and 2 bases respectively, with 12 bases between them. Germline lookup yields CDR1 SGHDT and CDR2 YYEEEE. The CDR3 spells CASSLSYAVNYGYTF. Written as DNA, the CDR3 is TGTGCCAGCAGCTTGAGCTACGCCGTCAACTATGGCTACACCTTC.

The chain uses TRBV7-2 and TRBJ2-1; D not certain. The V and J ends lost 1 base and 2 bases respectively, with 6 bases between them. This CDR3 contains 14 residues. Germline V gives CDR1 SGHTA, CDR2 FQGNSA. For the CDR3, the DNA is TGTGCCAGCAGCTTAGACCCTACCTACAATGAGCAGTTCTTC. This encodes CASSLDPTYNEQFF.

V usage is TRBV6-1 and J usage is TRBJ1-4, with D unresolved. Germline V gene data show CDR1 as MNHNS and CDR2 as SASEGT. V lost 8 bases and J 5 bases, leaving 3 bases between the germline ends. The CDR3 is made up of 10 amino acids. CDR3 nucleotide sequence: TGTGCCAGCCAAAATGAAAAACTGTTTTTT. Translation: CASQNEKLFF.

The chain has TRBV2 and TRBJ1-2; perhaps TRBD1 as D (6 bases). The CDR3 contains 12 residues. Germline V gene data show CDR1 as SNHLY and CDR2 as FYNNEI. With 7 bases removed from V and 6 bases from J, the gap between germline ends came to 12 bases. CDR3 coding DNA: TGTGCCAGCAAGAGGACAGCGGATGGCTACACCTTC. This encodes CASKRTADGYTF. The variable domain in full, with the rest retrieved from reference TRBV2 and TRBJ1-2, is EPEVTQTPSHQVTQMGQEVILRCVPISNHLYFYWYRQILGQKVEFLVSFYNNEISEKSEIFDDQFSVERPDGSNFTLKIRSTKLEDSAMYFCASKRTADGYTFGSGTRLTVV.

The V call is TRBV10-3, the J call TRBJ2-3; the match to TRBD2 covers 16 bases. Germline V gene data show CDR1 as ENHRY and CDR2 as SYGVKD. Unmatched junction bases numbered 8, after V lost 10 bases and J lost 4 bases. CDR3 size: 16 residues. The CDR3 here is CATRSGTSGGADTQYF. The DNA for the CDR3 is TGTGCCACAAGGTCCGGGACTAGCGGGGGGGCAGATACGCAGTATTTT.

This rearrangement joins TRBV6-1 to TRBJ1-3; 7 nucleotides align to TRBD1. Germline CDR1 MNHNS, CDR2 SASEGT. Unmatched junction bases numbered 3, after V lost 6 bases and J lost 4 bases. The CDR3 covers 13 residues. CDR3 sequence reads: CASRPGQGNTIYF. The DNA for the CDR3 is TGTGCCAGCAGACCGGGACAGGGAAACACCATATATTTT.

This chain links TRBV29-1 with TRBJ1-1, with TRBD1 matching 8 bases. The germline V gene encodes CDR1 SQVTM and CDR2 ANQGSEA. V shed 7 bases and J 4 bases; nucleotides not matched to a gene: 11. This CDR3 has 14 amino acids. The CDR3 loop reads CSAAPDRGFTEAFF. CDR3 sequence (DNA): TGCAGCGCCGCTCCCGACAGGGGCTTCACTGAAGCTTTCTTT.

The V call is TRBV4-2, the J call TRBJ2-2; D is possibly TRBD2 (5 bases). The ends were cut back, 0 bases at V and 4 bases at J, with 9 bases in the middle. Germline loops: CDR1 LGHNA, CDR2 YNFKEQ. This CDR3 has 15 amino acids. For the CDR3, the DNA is TGTGCCAGCAGCCAAGATCTGGACTTCACCGGGGAGCTGTTTTTT. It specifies CASSQDLDFTGELFF.

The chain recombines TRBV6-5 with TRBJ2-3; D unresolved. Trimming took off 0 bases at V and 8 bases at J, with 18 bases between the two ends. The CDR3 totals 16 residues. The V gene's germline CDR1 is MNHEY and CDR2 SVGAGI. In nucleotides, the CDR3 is TGTGCCAGCAGTTACTCGACGCTGGTAGAGGTCGGTACGCAGTATTTT. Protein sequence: CASSYSTLVEVGTQYF.

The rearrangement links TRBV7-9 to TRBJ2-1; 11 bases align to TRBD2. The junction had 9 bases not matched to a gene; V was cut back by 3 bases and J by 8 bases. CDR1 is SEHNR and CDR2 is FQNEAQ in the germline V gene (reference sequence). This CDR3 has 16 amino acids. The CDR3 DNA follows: TGTGCCAGCAGCTTGGTCGGTAGCGGGAGGGGCGATGAGCAGTTCTTC. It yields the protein CASSLVGSGRGDEQFF.

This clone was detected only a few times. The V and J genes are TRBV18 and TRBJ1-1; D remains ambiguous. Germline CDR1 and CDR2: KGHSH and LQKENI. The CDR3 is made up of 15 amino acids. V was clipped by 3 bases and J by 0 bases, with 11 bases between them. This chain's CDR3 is CASSPEQLLNTEAFF. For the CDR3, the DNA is TGTGCCAGCTCACCTGAACAGCTACTGAACACTGAAGCTTTCTTT.

CDR3 nucleotide sequence: TGCGCCAGCGGAACACTAGCGGGGGGTGCAGATACGCAGTATTTT. This codes for CASGTLAGGADTQYF. The chain has TRBV10-2 and TRBJ2-3; 12 bases are shared with TRBD2. V was pared by 8 bases and J by 4 bases, with 7 bases of the junction left unmatched. This CDR3 has 15 residues. CDR1 is WSHSY, CDR2 SAAADI, per germline.

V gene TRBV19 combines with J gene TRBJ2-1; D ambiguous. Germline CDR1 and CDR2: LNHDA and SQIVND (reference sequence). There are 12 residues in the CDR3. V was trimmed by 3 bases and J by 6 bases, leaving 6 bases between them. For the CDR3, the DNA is TGTGCCAGTAGTATTTATCCCAATGAGCAGTTCTTC. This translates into CASSIYPNEQFF.

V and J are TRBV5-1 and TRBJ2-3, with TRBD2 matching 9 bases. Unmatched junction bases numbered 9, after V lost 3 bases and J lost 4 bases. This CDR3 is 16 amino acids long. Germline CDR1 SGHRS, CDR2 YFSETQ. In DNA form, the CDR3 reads TGCGCCAGCAGCTCATTTTCGTTAGCGGGGGCAGATACGCAGTATTTT. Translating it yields CASSSFSLAGADTQYF. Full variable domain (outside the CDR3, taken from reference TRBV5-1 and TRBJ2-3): KAGVTQTPRYLIKTRGQQVTLSCSPISGHRSVSWYQQTPGQGLQFLFEYFSETQRNKGNFPGRFSGRQFSNSRSEMNVSTLELGDSALYLCASSSFSLAGADTQYFGPGTRLTVL.

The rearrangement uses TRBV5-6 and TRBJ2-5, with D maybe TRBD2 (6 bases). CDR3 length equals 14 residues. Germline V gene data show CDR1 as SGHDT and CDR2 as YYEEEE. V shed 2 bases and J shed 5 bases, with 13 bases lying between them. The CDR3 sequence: CASSLDLGGETQYF. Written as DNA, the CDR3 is TGTGCCAGCAGCTTAGACCTCGGAGGGGAGACCCAGTACTTC.

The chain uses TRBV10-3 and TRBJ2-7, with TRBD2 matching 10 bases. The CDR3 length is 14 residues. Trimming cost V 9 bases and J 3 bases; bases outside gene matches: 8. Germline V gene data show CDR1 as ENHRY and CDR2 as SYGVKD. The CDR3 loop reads CAIRTSGESYEQYF. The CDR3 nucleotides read TGTGCCATTCGAACTAGCGGGGAGAGCTACGAGCAGTACTTC.

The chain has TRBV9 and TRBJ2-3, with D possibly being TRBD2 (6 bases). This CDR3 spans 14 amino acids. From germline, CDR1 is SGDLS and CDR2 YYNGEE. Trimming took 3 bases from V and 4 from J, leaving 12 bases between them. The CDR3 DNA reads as TGTGCCAGCAGCGAACAGACTAGTGCAGATACGCAGTATTTT. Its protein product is CASSEQTSADTQYF.